The present T cell receptor beta chain was sequenced within a study of siplizumab effects on memory and regulatory T cells. Overall study results and limits: The majority of clones, roughly 80-97% of proliferating CD4+ or CD8+ clones, lacked an assignable naive or memory phenotype. The drug siplizumab significantly decreased the alloreactive sequences that could be traced to unstimulated CD4+ memory cells.

The V end was cut by 0 bases, the J end by 3 bases, with 11 bases between. Germline V CDR1 and CDR2: MNHEY, SMNVEV (reference sequence). The CDR3 is 15 residues long. Clones were sequenced by immunoSEQ multiplex PCR, and TCRdb holds only the in-frame ones, with some missing. The sample carries around 72,000 clones, less than 95% recorded once. Remarks on this clone: What it binds is unknown.

The sequenced sample was CD8+ T cells sorted from blood. The chain employs TRBV27 and TRBJ1-1; D remains ambiguous. The sequence derives from a human donor in good health. The CDR3, as DNA: TGTGCCAGCAGTTTATCGCCCCCGGGATACACTGAAGCTTTCTTT. This encodes CASSLSPPGYTEAFF.